Below, 27 T cell receptor beta chains from the same sample are listed, as sequenced in a study of control samples from healthy donors and cancer patients. The repertoire was sequenced with immunoSEQ multiplex PCR; TCRdb's copy has only in-frame clones and lacks some. The sample lists 50,000 or so clones, roughly 96% occurring once. The specimen was blood. These receptors were obtained from a man aged 25-45 years in good health.

This chain links TRBV10-3 with TRBJ2-7; D not resolved. V lost 2 bases and J 2 bases, leaving 7 bases between the germline ends. Germline V gives CDR1 ENHRY, CDR2 SYGVKD. The CDR3 covers 13 residues. DNA for the CDR3: TGTGCCATCAGTGAGACCAGACCCTACGAGCAGTACTTC. Its translation is CAISETRPYEQYF.

The J gene is TRBJ1-1, the V gene TRBV6-1; TRBD1 matches at 8 bases. The ends lost 2 bases at V and 4 bases at J; junction bases unmatched: 6. The CDR3 is 15 amino acids. Per the germline V gene, CDR1 is MNHNS and CDR2 is SASEGT. CDR3 amino acids: CASSEPRGRATEAFF. The DNA for the CDR3 is TGTGCCAGCAGTGAACCCAGGGGGCGCGCCACTGAAGCTTTCTTT.

The V and J genes are TRBV5-6 and TRBJ1-4, with no clear D. The germline gives CDR1 SGHDT, CDR2 YYEEEE. This CDR3 comprises 15 residues. Trimming removed 1 base from V and 4 bases from J, with 11 bases in between. CDR3 coding DNA: TGTGCCAGCAGCTTGATCTCGCGCCGTAATGAAAAACTGTTTTTT. Its protein product is CASSLISRRNEKLFF.

J is TRBJ2-3 and V is TRBV15; 8 nucleotides align to TRBD2. Trimming took 3 bases from V and 0 from J; bases not matched to a gene: 8. The CDR3 consists of 17 residues. Germline CDR1 is LNHNV and CDR2 is YYDKDF (reference sequence). The CDR3 DNA reads as TGTGCCACCAGCAGGGCCGCGGGGGGCGCTAGCACAGATACGCAGTATTTT. It codes for CATSRAAGGASTDTQYF.

The chain recombines TRBV6-8 with TRBJ1-4; tentative D call: TRBD1 (6 bases). The CDR3 length is 12 residues. CDR1 is MNHGY, CDR2 SAAAGT, per germline. Deletions cut 8 bases from V and 7 bases from J, with 11 bases between. The CDR3 coding sequence is TGTGCCAGCGGGGGGGGGCGTGAAAAACTGTTTTTT. Its translation: CASGGGREKLFF.

V is TRBV28 and J is TRBJ1-5; D gene unclear. The CDR3 has 15 amino acids. V was clipped by 3 bases and J by 12 bases, with 21 bases between them. CDR1 is MDHEN and CDR2 is SYDVKM in the germline V gene. The CDR3, as DNA: TGTGCCAGCAGTTTCGCCCCCCTCGGACGGGAACGCCAGCATTTT. As protein: CASSFAPLGRERQHF.

The chain joins TRBV24-1 to TRBJ2-7; the D is unclear. Germline values: CDR1 KGHDR, CDR2 SFDVKD. With 3 bases removed from V and 0 bases from J, the gap between germline ends came to 5 bases. This CDR3 has 13 amino acids. CDR3: CATSDTISYEQYF. Here the CDR3 DNA reads TGTGCCACCAGTGATACCATCTCCTACGAGCAGTACTTC.

V and J are TRBV4-3 and TRBJ2-3, with 16 bases aligning to TRBD2. Germline trimming cut 3 bases from V and 0 bases from J; bases unmatched to any gene: 6. The CDR3 sequence is 19 residues long. Germline lookup yields CDR1 LGHNA and CDR2 YSLEER. The CDR3: CASSQGLAGGPRSTDTQYF. CDR3 DNA sequence: TGCGCCAGCAGCCAGGGACTAGCGGGAGGGCCCAGGAGCACAGATACGCAGTATTTT.

V usage is TRBV5-6 and J usage is TRBJ2-3; weak D call: TRBD2 (6 bases). The CDR3 loop spans 15 amino acids. Between the trimmed V and J ends, which lost 2 bases and 0 bases, there was a span of 10 bases. Looked up from germline, CDR1 is SGHDT and CDR2 is YYEEEE. CDR3 in amino acids: CASSFLAESTDTQYF. The CDR3 region has the DNA TGTGCCAGCAGCTTCTTAGCGGAAAGCACAGATACGCAGTATTTT. Complete variable domain (other parts from reference TRBV5-6 and TRBJ2-3): DAGVTQSPTHLIKTRGQQVTLRCSPKSGHDTVSWYQQALGQGPQFIFQYYEEEERQRGNFPDRFSGHQFPNYSSELNVNALLLGDSALYLCASSFLAESTDTQYFGPGTRLTVL.

This rearrangement joins TRBV11-2 to TRBJ1-2, with 8 bases that match TRBD1. Germline assignment: CDR1 SGHAT and CDR2 FQNNGV. CDR3 length: 15 amino acids. V shed 6 bases, J shed 7 bases, and the junction held 13 bases outside the gene matches. The DNA of the CDR3 is TGTGCCAGCAGTCCTAACCGGGACAGGTTCGTTGGCTACACCTTC. It specifies CASSPNRDRFVGYTF. The variable domain in full, completed from reference TRBV11-2 and TRBJ1-2, reads EAGVAQSPRYKIIEKRQSVAFWCNPISGHATLYWYQQILGQGPKLLIQFQNNGVVDDSQLPKDRFSAERLKGVDSTLKIQPAKLEDSAVYLCASSPNRDRFVGYTFGSGTRLTVV.

The chain's CDR3 is CASSSGSSYEQYF. CDR3 sequence (DNA): TGTGCCAGCAGCTCCGGGAGCAGCTACGAGCAGTACTTC. This chain links TRBV11-2 with TRBJ2-7, with TRBD2 as a possible D gene (6 bases). The V and J ends lost 4 bases and 3 bases respectively, with 10 bases between them. The CDR3 has 13 amino acids. Germline CDR1 SGHAT, CDR2 FQNNGV.

V gene TRBV5-6 combines with J gene TRBJ2-1; a possible D gene is TRBD1 (6 bases). In germline, CDR1 is SGHDT, CDR2 YYEEEE. This CDR3 has 14 amino acids. The V end lost 7 bases, the J end lost 7 bases, and 18 bases lay between the germline ends. In DNA, the CDR3 is TGTGCCAGCCACAGGGTTGACTCCGGGAATGAGCAGTTCTTC. It is translated as CASHRVDSGNEQFF.

The genes are TRBV15 and TRBJ2-7, with 11 positions matching TRBD2. V shed 3 bases, J shed 7 bases, and the junction held 8 bases outside the gene matches. The length of the CDR3 is 15 residues. In germline, CDR1 is LNHNV, CDR2 YYDKDF (reference sequence). DNA for the CDR3: TGTGCCACCAGCAGCCCGACTAGCGGGATGTGGGAGCAGTACTTC. Protein product: CATSSPTSGMWEQYF.

J is TRBJ1-5 and V is TRBV5-6; TRBD1 might be the D (5 bases). CDR3 length: 16 amino acids. V lost 1 base, J lost 4 bases, and 15 bases lay in between. The germline V gene has CDR1 SGHDT and CDR2 YYEEEE. The CDR3 protein is CASSLFRGRRNQPQHF. The CDR3 DNA reads TGTGCCAGCAGCTTGTTTCGGGGCAGGAGGAATCAGCCCCAGCATTTT.

This chain joins TRBV3-1 (or the pseudogene TRBV3-2) and TRBJ2-7, with unresolved D. Germline CDR1 reads LGHDT; CDR2 reads YNNKEL (reference sequence). Trimming stripped 4 bases from V and 6 bases from J, with 19 bases between. The CDR3 length is 15 residues. The DNA of the CDR3 is TGTGCCAGCAGCCGAACCAGACTTCGGCCGGGCGAGCAGTACTTC. Translated, it gives CASSRTRLRPGEQYF.

The V and J genes are TRBV5-1 and TRBJ1-2; D is unresolved. In germline, CDR1 is SGHRS, CDR2 YFSETQ. CDR3 length equals 13 residues. V was cut by 1 base and J by 8 bases, with 12 bases left in between. The CDR3 DNA reads TGCGCCAGCAGCTTGCGGGGTATACAAGGCTACACCTTC. This codes for CASSLRGIQGYTF.

The chain joins TRBV11-1 to TRBJ2-3; maybe TRBD1 (5 bases). The CDR3 is made up of 12 amino acids. Germline V gives CDR1 SGHAT, CDR2 FQDESV (reference sequence). V lost 4 bases and J 3 bases, leaving 5 bases between the germline ends. This CDR3 reads CASSWTTDTQYF. CDR3 bases: TGTGCCAGCAGCTGGACAACAGATACGCAGTATTTT.

The chain has TRBV10-2 and TRBJ1-2; D remains ambiguous. The V end was cut by 1 base, the J end by 8 bases, with 5 bases between. The CDR3 runs 11 residues. Germline CDR1 WSHSY, CDR2 SAAADI. This chain's CDR3 is CASSEWRGYTF. CDR3 nucleotide sequence: TGCGCCAGCAGTGAGTGGAGAGGCTACACCTTC.

The J gene is TRBJ2-1, the V gene TRBV5-4, with 10 bases lining up with TRBD2. The V segment lost 3 bases and the J segment 4 bases; nucleotides outside the gene matches: 1. Per germline, CDR1 SGHNT and CDR2 YYREEE (reference sequence). The CDR3 spans 14 residues. The CDR3 loop is CASSWTSGYNEQFF. CDR3 nucleotides: TGTGCCAGCAGCTGGACTAGCGGATACAATGAGCAGTTCTTC.

The chain joins TRBV6-5 to TRBJ1-3, with D possibly matching TRBD1 (5 bases). Germline V CDR1 and CDR2: MNHEY, SVGAGI. CDR3 length equals 15 residues. Trimming stripped 11 bases from V and 0 bases from J, with 17 bases between. This CDR3 is CARSWGKNSGNTIYF. The CDR3 nucleotides are TGTGCCCGCTCGTGGGGGAAGAACTCTGGAAACACCATATATTTT.

With respect to this clone: The junction departs from germline at one end; a sequencing error may be responsible. The J gene is TRBJ2-2, the V gene TRBV27, with D perhaps assigned TRBD1 or TRBD2 (5 bases each). The CDR3 is made up of 15 amino acids. Germline CDR1 reads MNHEY; CDR2 reads SMNVEV (reference sequence). CDR3 sequence reads: CASSPTEVNTGELFF. The CDR3, as DNA: TGTGCCAGCAGCCCGACAGAAGTAAACACCGGGGAACTGTTTTTT.

The chain uses TRBV28 and TRBJ1-5; tentatively, D is TRBD1 (5 bases). Germline loops: CDR1 MDHEN, CDR2 SYDVKM. V lost 7 bases and J lost 2, with 12 bases in between. This CDR3 has 14 amino acids. This chain's CDR3 is CASKEGSGNQPQHF. For the CDR3, the DNA is TGTGCCAGCAAAGAGGGGAGCGGCAATCAGCCCCAGCATTTT.

The gene calls are TRBV18 and TRBJ1-1; D is unresolved. CDR3 length: 15 amino acids. The ends were cut back, 2 bases at V and 0 bases at J, with 10 bases in the middle. Germline CDR1 is KGHSH and CDR2 is LQKENI. CDR3 in amino acids: CASSPTGAMNTEAFF. The DNA of the CDR3 is TGTGCCAGCTCACCAACCGGAGCCATGAACACTGAAGCTTTCTTT.

This clone appeared a single time. The chain employs TRBV5-1 and TRBJ2-2, with 8 bases fitting TRBD1. Germline-derived CDR1 and CDR2 are SGHRS and YFSETQ. The V gene end was trimmed by 3 bases and the J gene end by 4 bases; junction bases not matched to a gene: 5. This CDR3 has 15 residues. The CDR3: CASSSDRAGTGELFF. CDR3 nucleotides: TGCGCCAGCAGCTCGGACAGGGCAGGCACCGGGGAGCTGTTTTTT.

The rearrangement uses TRBV6-5 and TRBJ1-2; maybe TRBD1 (5 bases). The germline V gene has CDR1 MNHEY and CDR2 SVGAGI. This CDR3 comprises 14 residues. Trimming shortened V by 2 bases and J by 8 bases, and 15 bases separated the two germline ends. This CDR3 reads CASSYPGGRGGYTF. DNA of the CDR3: TGTGCCAGCAGTTACCCGGGTGGGAGGGGCGGCTACACCTTC.

The V call is TRBV9, the J call TRBJ2-1, with a possible D match to TRBD1 (5 bases). The CDR3 has 15 residues. V lost 3 bases and J 10 bases, leaving 20 bases between the germline ends. The germline gives CDR1 SGDLS, CDR2 YYNGEE. The DNA of the CDR3 is TGTGCCAGCAGCGGCGACAGCGCCCTAGGAAGGGAGCAGTTCTTC. This encodes CASSGDSALGREQFF.

This clone has only one observation. This chain connects TRBV4-1 to TRBJ2-7; 7 bases align to TRBD1. Per the germline V gene, CDR1 is MGHRA and CDR2 is YSYEKL. Trimming removed 1 base from V and 3 bases from J; junction bases left unmatched: 6. CDR3 length: 15 amino acids. Here the CDR3 reads CASSQVRTGDYEQYF. DNA for the CDR3: TGCGCCAGCAGCCAAGTCCGCACAGGGGACTACGAGCAGTACTTC.